The 21 T cell receptor beta chains presented below share a single source sample, sequenced in a study of blood T cell repertoires in COVID-19. The assay was immunoSEQ multiplex PCR, and TCRdb's table has in-frame clones only and misses some. This table holds a few hundred thousand clones, approximately 87% found once. The material sequenced was peripheral blood. The receptors derive from a man in his 60s who had recovered from COVID-19.

The CDR3 DNA reads as TGTGCCAGCAGTTCCGGGATCAGTCAGTTCTTC. Amino acid sequence: CASSSGISQFF. V and J are TRBV12-3 or TRBV12-4 and TRBJ2-1; possibly TRBD2 for D (5 bases). CDR3 length equals 11 residues. V lost 4 bases to trimming and J lost 13 bases, with 11 bases between them.

A few counts support this clone. V is TRBV2 and J is TRBJ1-4; D is uncertain. Germline-derived CDR1 and CDR2 are SNHLY and FYNNEI. V lost 4 bases and J 0 bases, leaving 15 bases between the germline ends. CDR3 length: 17 residues. CDR3 bases: TGTGCCAGCAGTGGAGGGTCGAGGATGACAACTAATGAAAAACTGTTTTTT. Its protein product is CASSGGSRMTTNEKLFF.

The chain links TRBV7-9 to TRBJ1-6; D remains unclear. This CDR3 comprises 13 residues. Germline assignment: CDR1 SEHNR and CDR2 FQNEAQ (reference sequence). V gave up 2 bases and J gave up 5 bases, with 4 bases separating them. The CDR3 reads CASSLRDNSPLHF. DNA of the CDR3: TGTGCCAGCAGCTTACGAGATAATTCACCCCTCCACTTT.

V gene TRBV29-1 combines with J gene TRBJ1-1; 7 bases agree with TRBD1. Per the germline V gene, CDR1 is SQVTM and CDR2 is ANQGSEA. V was pared by 1 base and J by 1 base, with 9 bases of the junction left unmatched. The CDR3 has 16 residues. The CDR3 DNA is TGCAGCGTTGAAGTCACCCAGGGGGTTCGGAACACTGAAGCTTTCTTT. Translation: CSVEVTQGVRNTEAFF. Combining the CDR3 with reference TRBV29-1 and TRBJ1-1 gives the whole variable domain SAVISQKPSRDICQRGTSLTIQCQVDSQVTMMFWYRQQPGQSLTLIATANQGSEATYESGFVIDKFPISRPNLTFSTLTVSNMSPEDSSIYLCSVEVTQGVRNTEAFFGQGTRLTVV.

This clone was detected only a few times. The rearrangement links TRBV7-2 to TRBJ2-5, with 7 bases identical to TRBD2. The CDR3 has 15 amino acids. Per germline, CDR1 SGHTA and CDR2 FQGNSA. J was trimmed by 1 base and V by 1 base; bases with no gene match: 3. The chain's CDR3 is CASSLGAGIQETQYF. The CDR3 nucleotides are TGTGCCAGCAGCTTAGGAGCGGGGATCCAAGAGACCCAGTACTTC.

V is TRBV6-1 and J is TRBJ2-7; maybe TRBD1 (6 bases). This CDR3 spans 14 amino acids. Germline CDR1 reads MNHNS; CDR2 reads SASEGT. V shed 3 bases and J shed 2 bases, with 11 bases lying between them. The CDR3 is CASSDRTVTYEQYF. CDR3 nucleotide sequence: TGTGCCAGCAGTGACCGGACAGTTACCTACGAGCAGTACTTC.

The rearrangement uses TRBV19 and TRBJ2-3; possible D gene TRBD1, 5 bases. V was cut by 4 bases and J by 0 bases, with 8 bases left in between. CDR1 is LNHDA, CDR2 SQIVND, per germline (reference sequence). The CDR3 is made up of 14 amino acids. The CDR3 DNA follows: TGTGCCAGTAGTAGGGGCCCGAGCACAGATACGCAGTATTTT. Translating it yields CASSRGPSTDTQYF.

The chain uses TRBV2 and TRBJ2-3, with a weak D call TRBD2 (6 bases). The CDR3 has 14 amino acids. Germline CDR1 is SNHLY and CDR2 is FYNNEI. With 10 bases removed from V and 15 bases from J, the gap between germline ends came to 29 bases. This CDR3 is CATEESGLPRLNYF. CDR3 nucleotide sequence: TGTGCCACAGAGGAATCGGGACTCCCCCGCCTCAACTATTTT.

The chain is built from TRBV4-1 and TRBJ1-6; 7 bases are a match to TRBD1. The germline CDR1 and CDR2 sequences are MGHRA and YSYEKL. This CDR3 contains 15 residues. V gave up 4 bases and J gave up 5 bases; unmatched junction bases: 5. The CDR3, as DNA: TGCGCCAGCAGCCTTTTGGGGACAGATAATTCACCCCTCCACTTT. Residues: CASSLLGTDNSPLHF.

This sequence joins TRBV30 and TRBJ1-5; no definite D call. V lost 1 base and J lost 0, with 7 bases in between. CDR1 and CDR2 (germline): GTSNPN, SVGIG (reference sequence). This CDR3 comprises 14 residues. The CDR3 DNA follows: TGTGCCTGGAGTGGTATGAGTAGCAATCAGCCCCAGCATTTT. Residues: CAWSGMSSNQPQHF.

This rearrangement joins TRBV18 to TRBJ1-5; perhaps TRBD1 as D (5 bases). V shed 3 bases and J shed 0 bases, with 15 bases lying between them. The germline CDR1 and CDR2 sequences are KGHSH and LQKENI. This CDR3 has 17 amino acids. The CDR3: CASSPGTGSFSNQPQHF. In DNA form, the CDR3 reads TGTGCCAGCTCACCCGGTACAGGTTCTTTTAGCAATCAGCCCCAGCATTTT.

The genes are TRBV19 and TRBJ2-1; 7 nucleotides align to TRBD2. J lost 0 bases, V lost 5 bases, and 7 bases had no gene match. Germline lookup yields CDR1 LNHDA and CDR2 SQIVND (reference sequence). The CDR3 sequence is 16 residues long. CDR3 in DNA: TGTGCCAGTAGTTACCCTAGCGGACCCTCCTACAATGAGCAGTTCTTC. Its translation: CASSYPSGPSYNEQFF.

The chain uses TRBV2 and TRBJ2-5, with 8 nucleotides matching TRBD2. The ends lost 4 bases at V and 3 bases at J; junction bases unmatched: 10. Germline values: CDR1 SNHLY, CDR2 FYNNEI. The CDR3 has 16 residues. The CDR3 here is CASSGIGGARKETQYF. CDR3 nucleotides: TGTGCCAGCAGTGGTATCGGGGGGGCCCGGAAAGAGACCCAGTACTTC.

The CDR3 bases are TGTGCCAGCAGCCCGGGGGGCATGAACACTGAAGCTTTCTTT. This codes for CASSPGGMNTEAFF. The chain joins TRBV7-9 to TRBJ1-1; possibly TRBD1 for D (6 bases). This CDR3 is 14 amino acids long. Germline CDR1 SEHNR, CDR2 FQNEAQ (reference sequence). V was cut by 5 bases and J by 0 bases, with 10 bases left in between.

This clone was detected many times. The gene calls are TRBV19 and TRBJ1-1, with TRBD1 as a possible D gene (6 bases). Germline CDR1 and CDR2: LNHDA and SQIVND (reference sequence). This CDR3 is built from 14 residues. V was pared by 7 bases and J by 4 bases, with 16 bases between. The CDR3 region has the DNA TGTGCCAGTAAGTCCACAGGGATCGCCACTGAAGCTTTCTTT. Protein product: CASKSTGIATEAFF.

The chain has TRBV7-9 and TRBJ1-1; 8 nucleotides align to TRBD1. After removal of 5 bases from V and 1 base from J, the junction contained 6 bases not matched to a gene. The CDR3 covers 15 residues. CDR1 and CDR2 (germline): SEHNR, FQNEAQ (reference sequence). CDR3 sequence (DNA): TGTGCCAGCAGCCCGTGGACAGGGAGGAACACTGAAGCTTTCTTT. This gives the protein CASSPWTGRNTEAFF.

The CDR3 DNA sequence: TGTGCCATCACGGGGGGACCGAATGAAAAACTGTTTTTT. Translating gives CAITGGPNEKLFF. The chain links TRBV10-3 to TRBJ1-4; D is perhaps TRBD1 (5 bases). V was trimmed by 7 bases and J by 5 bases, leaving 11 bases between them. Germline loops: CDR1 ENHRY, CDR2 SYGVKD. The CDR3 totals 13 residues.

The genes are TRBV28 and TRBJ1-5; 8 nucleotides align to TRBD1. J gave up 4 bases and V 6 bases, and 11 bases lay outside the gene matches. Per the germline V gene, CDR1 is MDHEN and CDR2 is SYDVKM. The CDR3 consists of 16 residues. CDR3 DNA sequence: TGTGCCAGCAGCCCCAACAGAGGACAGGGTAATCAGCCCCAGCATTTT. Residues: CASSPNRGQGNQPQHF.

The rearrangement joins TRBV5-1 to TRBJ1-1; 7 nucleotides align to TRBD1. Germline values: CDR1 SGHRS, CDR2 YFSETQ. V shed 0 bases, J shed 1 base, and the junction held 15 bases outside the gene matches. The CDR3 runs 19 residues. The CDR3 DNA reads TGCGCCAGCAGCTTGGCGGGAGGGGGACAGAGAAACCCGAACACTGAAGCTTTCTTT. Translated: CASSLAGGGQRNPNTEAFF.

The genes are TRBV9 and TRBJ2-1, with 8 bases lining up with TRBD1. The CDR3 is 14 residues long. The junction had 3 bases not matched to a gene; V was cut back by 0 bases and J by 7 bases. Germline V gene data show CDR1 as SGDLS and CDR2 as YYNGEE. The CDR3 loop reads CASSVAGGRNEQFF. CDR3 DNA sequence: TGTGCCAGCAGCGTAGCAGGGGGCCGGAATGAGCAGTTCTTC.

The chain recombines TRBV5-1 with TRBJ2-7, with D unclear. This CDR3 spans 14 amino acids. Between the trimmed V and J ends, which lost 2 bases and 7 bases, there was a span of 16 bases. The germline CDR1 and CDR2 sequences are SGHRS and YFSETQ. The CDR3, as DNA: TGCGCCAGCAGCTTTGCACAAGCCAGGCGAGAGCAGTACTTC. Protein: CASSFAQARREQYF.